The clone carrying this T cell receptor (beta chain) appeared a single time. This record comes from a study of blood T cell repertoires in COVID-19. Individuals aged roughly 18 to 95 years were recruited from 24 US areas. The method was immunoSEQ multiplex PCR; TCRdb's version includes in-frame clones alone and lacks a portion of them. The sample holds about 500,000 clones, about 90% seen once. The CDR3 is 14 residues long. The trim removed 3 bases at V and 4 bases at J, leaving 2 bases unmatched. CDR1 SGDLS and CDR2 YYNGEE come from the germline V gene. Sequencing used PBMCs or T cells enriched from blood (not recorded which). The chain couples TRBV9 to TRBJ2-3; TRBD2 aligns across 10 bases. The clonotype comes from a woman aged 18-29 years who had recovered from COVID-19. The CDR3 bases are TGTGCCAGCAGCGCCAGCGGGGGGGCAGATACGCAGTATTTT. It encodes CASSASGGADTQYF. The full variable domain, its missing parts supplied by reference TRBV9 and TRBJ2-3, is DSGVTQTPKHLITATGQRVTLRCSPRSGDLSVYWYQQSLDQGLQFLIQYYNGEERAKGNILERFSAQQFPDLHSELNLSSLELGDSALYFCASSASGGADTQYFGPGTRLTVL.